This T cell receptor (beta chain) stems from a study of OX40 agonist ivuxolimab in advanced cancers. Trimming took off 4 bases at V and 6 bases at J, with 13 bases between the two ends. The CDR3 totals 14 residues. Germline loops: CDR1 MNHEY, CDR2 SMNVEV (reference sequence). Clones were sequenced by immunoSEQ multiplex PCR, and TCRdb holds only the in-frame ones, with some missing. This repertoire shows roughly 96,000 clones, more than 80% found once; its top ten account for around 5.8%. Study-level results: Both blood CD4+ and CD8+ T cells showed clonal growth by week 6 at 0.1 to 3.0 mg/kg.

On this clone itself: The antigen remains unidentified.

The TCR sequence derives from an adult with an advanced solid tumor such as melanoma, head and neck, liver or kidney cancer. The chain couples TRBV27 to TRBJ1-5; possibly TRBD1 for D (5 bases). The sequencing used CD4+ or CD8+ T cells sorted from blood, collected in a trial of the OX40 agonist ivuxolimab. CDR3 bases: TGTGCCAGCAGTTACGGGGTAGGGGCTCAGCCCCAGCATTTT. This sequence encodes CASSYGVGAQPQHF.